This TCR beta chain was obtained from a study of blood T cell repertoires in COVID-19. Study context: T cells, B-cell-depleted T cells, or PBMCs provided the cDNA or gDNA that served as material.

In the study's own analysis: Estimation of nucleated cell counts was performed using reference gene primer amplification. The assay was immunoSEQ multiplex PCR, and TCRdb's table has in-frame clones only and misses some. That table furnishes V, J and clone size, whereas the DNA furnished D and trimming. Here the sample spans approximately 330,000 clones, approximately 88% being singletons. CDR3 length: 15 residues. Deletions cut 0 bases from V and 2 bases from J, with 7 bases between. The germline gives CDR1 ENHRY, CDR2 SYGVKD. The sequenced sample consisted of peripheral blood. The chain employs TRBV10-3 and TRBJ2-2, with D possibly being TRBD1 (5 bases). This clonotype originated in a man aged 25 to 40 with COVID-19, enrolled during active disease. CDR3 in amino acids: CAISESRGNTGELFF. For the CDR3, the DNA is TGTGCCATCAGTGAGTCTAGGGGAAACACCGGGGAGCTGTTTTTT.